The source of this T cell receptor beta chain is a study of human T cells and chemical hapten exposure. TCRdb reanalysed the RACE reads using MiXCR and keeps one entry per CDR3 protein. The sample lists some 100,000 distinct CDR3 sequences, more than 7% occurring once. Time point indicated: patch test 2, 6 weeks after DPC sensitization. Treatment in this sample: therapeutic diphenylcyclopropenone sensitization with weekly scalp DPC. This clonotype has at least ten counts. The V end lost 0 bases, the J end lost 0 bases, and 5 bases lay between the germline ends. The length of the CDR3 is 15 residues. Germline CDR1 SGHTA, CDR2 FQGTGA.

The sample consisted of whole blood, taken in connection with sensitization to the hapten diphenylcyclopropenone (DPC). The TCR originated in a woman aged 40-49 years with alopecia areata. Some clones in this sample may be carry-over from other donors' samples. V gene TRBV7-3 combines with J gene TRBJ2-2; D remains unclear. As DNA, the CDR3 is TGTGCCAGCAGCTTAACAGGGTCGAACACCGGGGAGCTGTTTTTT. It translates to CASSLTGSNTGELFF.